A single sample gave rise to the 17 T cell receptor beta chains below, sequenced in a study of blood T cell repertoires in COVID-19. TCRdb keeps only in-frame clones here, not all; method: immunoSEQ multiplex PCR. Among 210,000 or so clones listed, 84% were seen once. The sample was PBMCs or T cells enriched from blood (not recorded which). The origin of the receptors is a man aged 55 to 70 who had recovered from COVID-19.

This sequence joins TRBV6-2 or TRBV6-3 and TRBJ1-2; D not certain. Germline V lookup: CDR1 MNHEY, CDR2 SVGEGT. The length of the CDR3 is 15 residues. V was trimmed by 6 bases and J by 6 bases, leaving 20 bases between them. CDR3 nucleotide sequence: TGTGCCAGCAGCGACTCGGCAGTCCCGAGGGATGGCTACACCTTC. Translating it yields CASSDSAVPRDGYTF.

The chain recombines TRBV11-3 with TRBJ2-1; weak D call: TRBD2 (5 bases). The CDR3 contains 12 residues. Between the trimmed V and J ends, which lost 6 bases and 6 bases, there was a span of 9 bases. Germline V CDR1 and CDR2: SGHNT, YENEEA. This chain's CDR3 is CASSIGVNEQFF. The CDR3 nucleotides read TGTGCCAGCAGTATCGGGGTCAATGAGCAGTTCTTC. The whole variable domain, filled in from reference TRBV11-3 and TRBJ2-1, reads EAGVVQSPRYKIIEKKQPVAFWCNPISGHNTLYWYLQNLGQGPELLIRYENEEAVDDSQLPKDRFSAERLKGVDSTLKIQPAELGDSAVYLCASSIGVNEQFFGPGTRLTVL.

The chain carries TRBV7-2 and TRBJ1-4, with 7 bases fitting TRBD1. The CDR3 sequence is 15 residues long. V lost 1 base to trimming and J lost 8 bases; unmatched junction nucleotides: 7. Germline CDR1 and CDR2: SGHTA and FQGNSA. CDR3 sequence: CASSLEGGTGEKLFF. Here the CDR3 DNA reads TGTGCCAGCAGCTTAGAAGGGGGCACAGGGGAAAAACTGTTTTTT. The full variable domain, in which reference TRBV7-2 and TRBJ1-4 provide the parts outside the CDR3, is GAGVSQSPSNKVTEKGKDVELRCDPISGHTALYWYRQSLGQGLEFLIYFQGNSAPDKSGLPSDRFSAERTGGSVSTLTIQRTQQEDSAVYLCASSLEGGTGEKLFFGSGTQLSVL.

The chain has TRBV19 and TRBJ1-3, with 7 bases matching TRBD1. The CDR3 runs to 16 residues. The junction had 9 bases not matched to a gene; V was cut back by 7 bases and J by 0 bases. The germline gives CDR1 LNHDA, CDR2 SQIVND (reference sequence). The CDR3 DNA sequence: TGTGCCAGTACTCGACAGGGCTCGGGCTCTGGAAACACCATATATTTT. This translates into CASTRQGSGSGNTIYF.

CDR3 DNA sequence: TGTGCCAGCAGCCGCACTATGGATGGGCAGTACTTC. Its protein is CASSRTMDGQYF. This chain links TRBV7-9 with TRBJ2-7; D uncertain. Trimming took off 5 bases at V and 9 bases at J, with 14 bases between the two ends. Per germline, CDR1 SEHNR and CDR2 FQNEAQ (reference sequence). The length of the CDR3 is 12 residues.

V is TRBV5-1 and J is TRBJ2-1; a weak D match, TRBD2 (6 bases). The V gene lost 3 bases and the J gene lost 4 bases, with 11 bases spanning the gap. CDR1 is SGHRS and CDR2 is YFSETQ in the germline V gene. The CDR3 covers 14 residues. CDR3 in amino acids: CASSSGDLYNEQFF. DNA of the CDR3: TGCGCCAGCAGCTCGGGGGACTTGTACAATGAGCAGTTCTTC. The variable domain in full, with the rest retrieved from reference TRBV5-1 and TRBJ2-1, is KAGVTQTPRYLIKTRGQQVTLSCSPISGHRSVSWYQQTPGQGLQFLFEYFSETQRNKGNFPGRFSGRQFSNSRSEMNVSTLELGDSALYLCASSSGDLYNEQFFGPGTRLTVL.

V gene TRBV12-3 or TRBV12-4 combines with J gene TRBJ1-1, with D unresolved. V was trimmed by 3 bases and J by 2 bases, leaving 7 bases between them. This CDR3 has 13 residues. As DNA, the CDR3 is TGTGCCAGCAGTTTTGTGCTAAACACTGAAGCTTTCTTT. It codes for CASSFVLNTEAFF.

This clone has only one observation. The chain combines TRBV9 with TRBJ2-7, with 7 nucleotides matching TRBD1. The CDR3 length is 14 residues. CDR1 and CDR2 (germline): SGDLS, YYNGEE. The V segment lost 1 base and the J segment 1 base; nucleotides outside the gene matches: 2. The CDR3 DNA sequence: TGTGCCAGCAGCGTAACAGGGGTTTCCTACGAGCAGTACTTC. Its translation is CASSVTGVSYEQYF.

Only a few counts were recorded for this clone. The rearrangement joins TRBV11-3 to TRBJ2-1; the D is unclear. Trimming removed 2 bases from V and 7 bases from J, with 6 bases in between. Germline values: CDR1 SGHNT, CDR2 YENEEA. This CDR3 is 12 amino acids long. The CDR3 is CASSLSRNEQFF. The CDR3 DNA is TGTGCCAGCAGCTTAAGCCGGAATGAGCAGTTCTTC.

The chain carries TRBV4-2 and TRBJ2-2; TRBD1 matches 9 bases. The junction had 3 bases not matched to a gene; V was cut back by 4 bases and J by 3 bases. The CDR3 loop spans 15 amino acids. Germline CDR1 LGHNA, CDR2 YNFKEQ. CDR3 amino acids: CASSPQGAYTGELFF. The CDR3 nucleotides are TGTGCCAGCAGCCCACAGGGGGCGTACACCGGGGAGCTGTTTTTT.

This chain links TRBV7-2 with TRBJ1-2; tentative D call: TRBD1 (6 bases). The CDR3 runs to 15 residues. V lost 5 bases and J 8 bases, leaving 21 bases between the germline ends. Looked up from germline, CDR1 is SGHTA and CDR2 is FQGNSA. The CDR3 spells CASSAQTGPLRGYTF. The CDR3 region has the DNA TGTGCCAGCAGCGCCCAGACAGGACCATTAAGGGGCTACACCTTC.

The rearrangement uses TRBV5-1 and TRBJ2-6, with 9 bases that match TRBD1. Trimming at V came to 4 bases and at J to 0 bases, leaving 5 bases not matched to a gene. CDR1 and CDR2 from the germline V gene are SGHRS and YFSETQ. The CDR3 is 17 residues long. The CDR3 DNA follows: TGCGCCAGCAGCCCGGGGACAGGGAACTCTGGGGCCAACGTCCTGACTTTC. Amino acid sequence: CASSPGTGNSGANVLTF.

V and J are TRBV6-1 and TRBJ2-2; the D gene is possibly TRBD1 (6 bases). The CDR3 extends over 14 amino acids. Between the trimmed V and J ends, which lost 1 base and 4 bases, there was a span of 7 bases. Germline V gene data show CDR1 as MNHNS and CDR2 as SASEGT. Here the CDR3 reads CASSEGTATGELFF. In DNA form, the CDR3 reads TGTGCCAGCAGTGAAGGGACAGCCACCGGGGAGCTGTTTTTT.

Only a few counts were recorded for this clone. The V gene is TRBV5-6, the J gene TRBJ1-2, with 10 nucleotides matching TRBD1. Germline CDR1 reads SGHDT; CDR2 reads YYEEEE. Trimming took 0 bases from V and 3 from J; bases not matched to a gene: 5. The CDR3 extends over 16 amino acids. CDR3 nucleotide sequence: TGTGCCAGCAGCTTGGTCTGGACAGGGGGGGACTATGGCTACACCTTC. It encodes CASSLVWTGGDYGYTF.

The J gene is TRBJ1-2, the V gene TRBV4-2; D is possibly TRBD1 (5 bases). The germline V and J ends were trimmed by 1 base and 4 bases, with 13 bases remaining between them. Germline V gene lookup returns CDR1 LGHNA and CDR2 YNFKEQ. The CDR3 spans 15 residues. CDR3 sequence: CASSQGGDWGYGYTF. CDR3 nucleotides: TGTGCCAGCAGCCAAGGGGGCGACTGGGGCTATGGCTACACCTTC.

This clone was seen more than once but under ten times. One end of the junction does not line up with germline, which may come from a read error. This chain connects TRBV7-7 to TRBJ2-5; 7 positions match TRBD2. From germline, CDR1 is SSHAT and CDR2 FNYEAQ (reference sequence). The CDR3 loop spans 16 amino acids. The CDR3 DNA reads TGTGCTAGCAGCTTAAGCCCAGCGGGACCCCAGGAGACCCAGTACTTC. Protein: CASSLSPAGPQETQYF.

The V gene is TRBV18, the J gene TRBJ1-5; no firm D call. Germline assignment: CDR1 KGHSH and CDR2 LQKENI. The CDR3 is 14 residues long. The V end was cut by 1 base, the J end by 7 bases, with 11 bases between. The CDR3 loop reads CASSPQGSWQPQHF. In nucleotides, the CDR3 is TGTGCCAGCTCACCACAAGGGAGTTGGCAGCCCCAGCATTTT. The variable domain in full, with the rest retrieved from reference TRBV18 and TRBJ1-5, is NAGVMQNPRHLVRRRGQEARLRCSPMKGHSHVYWYRQLPEEGLKFMVYLQKENIIDESGMPKERFSAEFPKEGPSILRIQQVVRGDSAAYFCASSPQGSWQPQHFGDGTRLSIL.